This passage covers 23 T cell receptor beta chains from one sample sequenced in a study of OX40 agonist ivuxolimab in advanced cancers. The library was produced with the immunoSEQ multiplex PCR assay. Imported from immuneACCESS, the table was reduced by TCRdb to in-frame sequences with V and J called. These copies leave out some clones; in studies compared against another copy, an unresolved V gene accounts for under half, and the cause of the remainder is not known. The table for this sample lists about 65,000 clones; roughly 91% of them were counted only once. The ten largest clones represent 0.38% of the sample. The starting material was CD4+ or CD8+ T cells sorted from blood, obtained in a trial of the OX40 agonist ivuxolimab. The receptors shown here come from an adult with an advanced solid tumor such as melanoma, head and neck, liver or kidney cancer.

The V gene is TRBV7-2, the J gene TRBJ1-5; a weak D match, TRBD1 (6 bases). Trimming removed 5 bases at V and 5 bases at J, with 10 bases between. The germline CDR1 and CDR2 sequences are SGHTA and FQGNSA. This CDR3 region has 13 residues. The CDR3: CASSRDMDQPQHF. The CDR3 DNA is TGTGCCAGCAGCCGGGACATGGATCAGCCCCAGCATTTT.

This chain connects TRBV27 to TRBJ1-4; no firm D call. The V gene lost 1 base and the J gene lost 0 bases, with 12 bases spanning the gap. There are 17 residues in the CDR3. Germline assignment: CDR1 MNHEY and CDR2 SMNVEV (reference sequence). The CDR3 DNA is TGTGCCAGCAGTTTATTTGCGCGGACCACAACTAATGAAAAACTGTTTTTT. It encodes CASSLFARTTTNEKLFF.

The rearrangement joins TRBV7-2 to TRBJ2-2, with TRBD1 identical over 9 bases. With 5 bases clipped from V and 4 bases from J, the junction kept 2 bases outside the gene matches. Germline V lookup: CDR1 SGHTA, CDR2 FQGNSA. The CDR3 totals 14 residues. The CDR3 DNA is TGTGCCAGCAGCCGGGACAGGGCCACCGGGGAGCTGTTTTTT. It specifies CASSRDRATGELFF.

The chain is built from TRBV5-1 and TRBJ2-5; 8 bases map to TRBD1. Trimming took 5 bases from V and 5 from J; bases not matched to a gene: 5. CDR1 is SGHRS and CDR2 is YFSETQ in the germline V gene. The CDR3 is made up of 13 amino acids. The CDR3 spells CASRGRGRETQYF. The CDR3, as DNA: TGCGCCAGCAGGGGCAGGGGGCGGGAGACCCAGTACTTC. Full variable domain (outside the CDR3, taken from reference TRBV5-1 and TRBJ2-5): KAGVTQTPRYLIKTRGQQVTLSCSPISGHRSVSWYQQTPGQGLQFLFEYFSETQRNKGNFPGRFSGRQFSNSRSEMNVSTLELGDSALYLCASRGRGRETQYFGPGTRLLVL.

The chain recombines TRBV18 with TRBJ1-1; the D is unclear. V lost 3 bases and J 1 base, leaving 6 bases between the germline ends. There are 13 residues in the CDR3. Germline lookup yields CDR1 KGHSH and CDR2 LQKENI. The CDR3 loop is CASSPKGNTEAFF. CDR3 nucleotides: TGTGCCAGCTCACCCAAGGGGAACACTGAAGCTTTCTTT.

This clone showed up just once. J is TRBJ1-5 and V is TRBV5-1; D is perhaps TRBD1 (5 bases). This CDR3 is built from 13 residues. Germline CDR1 and CDR2: SGHRS and YFSETQ. Trimming took 5 bases from V and 4 from J, leaving 10 bases between them. CDR3: CASSSGGNQPQHF. Here the CDR3 DNA reads TGCGCCAGCAGTTCGGGGGGTAATCAGCCCCAGCATTTT.

V usage is TRBV6-6 and J usage is TRBJ1-3, with a weak D call TRBD1 (6 bases). The V gene lost 6 bases and the J gene lost 0 bases, with 15 bases spanning the gap. CDR1 is MNHNY, CDR2 SVGAGI, per germline (reference sequence). This CDR3 contains 16 residues. The CDR3 sequence: CASSKEQGSSGNTIYF. The CDR3 region has the DNA TGTGCCAGCAGCAAAGAACAGGGAAGCTCTGGAAACACCATATATTTT.

This chain uses TRBV7-8 with TRBJ2-3; 8 nucleotides line up with TRBD2. Germline V gene data show CDR1 as SGHVS and CDR2 as FQNEAQ. The CDR3 sequence is 15 residues long. The ends lost 4 bases at V and 7 bases at J; junction bases unmatched: 10. CDR3 in DNA: TGTGCCAGCAGCTCCATCACGGGGGGGCTAAATACGCAGTATTTT. This codes for CASSSITGGLNTQYF.

The chain is built from TRBV4-2 and TRBJ1-2, with TRBD1 identical over 8 bases. CDR1 is LGHNA and CDR2 is YNFKEQ in the germline V gene. The V segment lost 2 bases and the J segment 0 bases; nucleotides outside the gene matches: 11. The CDR3 covers 18 residues. CDR3 bases: TGTGCCAGCAGCCAAAAGATGGGACAGGTCAATCCTAACTATGGCTACACCTTC. Translation: CASSQKMGQVNPNYGYTF.

The rearrangement links TRBV11-2 to TRBJ2-7; D is perhaps TRBD1 or TRBD2 (5 bases each). V was pared by 4 bases and J by 4 bases, with 20 bases between. The CDR3 covers 16 residues. Germline-derived CDR1 and CDR2 are SGHAT and FQNNGV. As DNA, the CDR3 is TGTGCCAGCAGCTCGGGGACGTGGGGCGTTGTTTACGAGCAGTACTTC. This translates into CASSSGTWGVVYEQYF.

The genes are TRBV6-1 and TRBJ1-1, with unresolved D. This CDR3 comprises 10 residues. Per the germline V gene, CDR1 is MNHNS and CDR2 is SASEGT. Trimming stripped 8 bases from V and 2 bases from J, with 3 bases between. The CDR3 sequence: CASSNTEAFF. In nucleotides, the CDR3 is TGTGCCAGCTCAAACACTGAAGCTTTCTTT.

This clone was observed once. The rearrangement links TRBV9 to TRBJ2-3; 10 bases agree with TRBD2. This CDR3 comprises 16 residues. V was clipped by 4 bases and J by 2 bases; unmatched bases: 7. The germline gives CDR1 SGDLS, CDR2 YYNGEE. The chain's CDR3 is CASSSRAGGDTDTQYF. The CDR3 region has the DNA TGTGCCAGCAGCTCACGAGCGGGGGGGGACACAGATACGCAGTATTTT.

V gene TRBV5-8 combines with J gene TRBJ2-3, with 12 bases identical to TRBD2. This CDR3 comprises 16 residues. Germline trimming cut 0 bases from V and 11 bases from J; bases unmatched to any gene: 10. Germline CDR1 reads SGHTS; CDR2 reads YDEGEE. The CDR3: CASSLGPTSGGALQYF. In DNA form, the CDR3 reads TGTGCCAGCAGCTTGGGGCCGACTAGCGGGGGCGCTTTGCAGTATTTT.

J is TRBJ1-3 and V is TRBV25-1; no reliable D call. Germline CDR1 MGHDK, CDR2 SYGVNS. Trimming shortened V by 2 bases and J by 2 bases, and 7 bases separated the two germline ends. This CDR3 region has 14 residues. This CDR3 reads CASSEERTGNTIYF. CDR3 bases: TGTGCCAGCAGTGAAGAAAGGACTGGAAACACCATATATTTT.

This clone was counted a few times. The chain has TRBV7-9 and TRBJ1-5; no reliable D call. The V gene's germline CDR1 is SEHNR and CDR2 FQNEAQ (reference sequence). The CDR3 length is 15 residues. The V gene lost 2 bases and the J gene lost 2 bases, with 10 bases spanning the gap. CDR3 nucleotides: TGTGCCAGCAGCTTATCGGACGGGGGCAATCAGCCCCAGCATTTT. As protein: CASSLSDGGNQPQHF. The variable domain in full, completed from reference TRBV7-9 and TRBJ1-5, reads DTGVSQNPRHKITKRGQNVTFRCDPISEHNRLYWYRQTLGQGPEFLTYFQNEAQLEKSRLLSDRFSAERPKGSFSTLEIQRTEQGDSAMYLCASSLSDGGNQPQHFGDGTRLSIL.

The V gene is TRBV7-6, the J gene TRBJ1-2; TRBD1 is a possible D gene (5 bases). CDR1 SGHVS and CDR2 FNYEAQ come from the germline V gene. The CDR3 is 17 residues long. The V end was cut by 6 bases, the J end by 8 bases, with 28 bases between. CDR3 DNA: TGTGCCAGCAGGGGACCCAGTTCGACACGTACCACTAGAGGCTACACCTTC. It translates to CASRGPSSTRTTRGYTF.

This rearrangement joins TRBV6-1 to TRBJ1-1; maybe TRBD1 (6 bases). V dropped 0 bases and J dropped 0 bases, with 14 bases sitting between them. CDR3 length equals 17 residues. The germline gives CDR1 MNHNS, CDR2 SASEGT. CDR3 DNA: TGTGCCAGCAGTGAAGCGAGGGGGTCCTCAATGAACACTGAAGCTTTCTTT. Protein: CASSEARGSSMNTEAFF.

The V call is TRBV27, the J call TRBJ1-3; tentative D call: TRBD1 (6 bases). CDR3 length: 16 amino acids. Germline V gene data show CDR1 as MNHEY and CDR2 as SMNVEV (reference sequence). V was pared by 3 bases and J by 1 base, with 13 bases between. CDR3 bases: TGTGCCAGCAGTTTTTCAGGGGTAGGGTCTGGAAACACCATATATTTT. Translating gives CASSFSGVGSGNTIYF.

This chain joins TRBV19 and TRBJ1-2; weak D call: TRBD1 (6 bases). The V gene's germline CDR1 is LNHDA and CDR2 SQIVND (reference sequence). This CDR3 region has 15 residues. V lost 6 bases and J 0 bases, leaving 14 bases between the germline ends. This chain's CDR3 is CASSTAGVSNYGYTF. The CDR3 bases are TGTGCCAGTAGCACGGCAGGGGTCTCTAACTATGGCTACACCTTC. Full variable domain (missing parts from reference TRBV19 and TRBJ1-2): DGGITQSPKYLFRKEGQNVTLSCEQNLNHDAMYWYRQDPGQGLRLIYYSQIVNDFQKGDIAEGYSVSREKKESFPLTVTSAQKNPTAFYLCASSTAGVSNYGYTFGSGTRLTVV.

This sequence joins TRBV7-2 and TRBJ1-3, with D unclear. V lost 6 bases and J 1 base, leaving 13 bases between the germline ends. The CDR3 covers 15 residues. Germline V gives CDR1 SGHTA, CDR2 FQGNSA. The CDR3 coding sequence is TGTGCCAGCAGACTGTCTGTATCGTCTGGAAACACCATATATTTT. It translates to CASRLSVSSGNTIYF.

This chain connects TRBV5-8 to TRBJ2-1, with 7 bases aligning to TRBD2. The germline V gene has CDR1 SGHTS and CDR2 YDEGEE. CDR3 size: 15 residues. J was trimmed by 5 bases and V by 2 bases; bases with no gene match: 7. The CDR3: CASSFQIGGNNEQFF. The CDR3 nucleotides read TGTGCCAGCAGCTTCCAAATCGGGGGGAACAATGAGCAGTTCTTC.

The V gene is TRBV4-2, the J gene TRBJ2-5, with 11 nucleotides matching TRBD2. The CDR3 extends over 16 amino acids. V dropped 1 base and J dropped 5; count of bases not matched to a gene: 6. CDR1 is LGHNA and CDR2 is YNFKEQ in the germline V gene. The CDR3 here is CASSQVASGGTETQYF. The CDR3 DNA reads TGTGCCAGCAGCCAAGTAGCTAGCGGGGGGACGGAGACCCAGTACTTC.

The chain has TRBV6-6 and TRBJ1-5; D is uncertain. Deletions cut 6 bases from V and 0 bases from J, with 15 bases between. The CDR3 has 16 residues. Germline lookup yields CDR1 MNHNY and CDR2 SVGAGI (reference sequence). In DNA, the CDR3 is TGTGCCAGCAGAGAGTTGGGAGGGAATAGCAATCAGCCCCAGCATTTT. Translating gives CASRELGGNSNQPQHF.